Shown below are 15 T cell receptor beta chains from a single sample sequenced in a study of cytomegalovirus exposure and HLA in healthy donors. Sequenced by immunoSEQ multiplex PCR; TCRdb stores in-frame clones only, minus some. The sample has about 65,000 clones, 92% seen once. Sequencing was done on a sample of PBMCs. These receptors all stem from a young woman in good health and CMV-seronegative.

This clone was counted a few times. J is TRBJ2-7 and V is TRBV10-3, with TRBD2 matching over 8 bases. The CDR3 covers 16 residues. V lost 2 bases, J lost 2 bases, and 8 bases stayed unmatched. Germline-derived CDR1 and CDR2 are ENHRY and SYGVKD. CDR3 loop: CAISELGGDRPYEQYF. The CDR3 DNA follows: TGTGCCATCAGTGAGCTCGGGGGGGACCGTCCCTACGAGCAGTACTTC.

The CDR3 nucleotides are TGTGCCAGCAGCAGCGCAGGGACAGATAAACCCCTCCACTTT. As protein: CASSSAGTDKPLHF. The genes are TRBV13 and TRBJ1-6, with TRBD1 matching over 7 bases. V lost 5 bases to trimming and J lost 12 bases; unmatched junction nucleotides: 10. The CDR3 spans 14 residues. Germline CDR1 reads PRHDT; CDR2 reads FYEKMQ (reference sequence).

Only one count was recorded for this clone. V is TRBV28 and J is TRBJ2-1; D might be TRBD2 (6 bases). The germline CDR1 and CDR2 sequences are MDHEN and SYDVKM. There are 15 residues in the CDR3. V lost 7 bases and J lost 7, with 20 bases in between. Here the CDR3 reads CASNFGSGLLNEQFF. In nucleotides, the CDR3 is TGTGCCAGCAATTTCGGCTCGGGACTTTTAAATGAGCAGTTCTTC.

The V gene is TRBV5-1, the J gene TRBJ2-1; weak D call: TRBD1 (6 bases). Germline CDR1 is SGHRS and CDR2 is YFSETQ. This CDR3 spans 15 amino acids. V was clipped by 4 bases and J by 0 bases, with 11 bases between them. The CDR3, as DNA: TGCGCCAGCAGCCAACAGGGCTACTCCTACAATGAGCAGTTCTTC. Amino acids: CASSQQGYSYNEQFF.

This chain uses TRBV27 with TRBJ1-5, with 7 bases aligning to TRBD1. Losses at the gene ends were 5 bases for V and 5 bases for J; bases not matched to a gene: 18. This CDR3 is 18 amino acids long. Germline V gene data show CDR1 as MNHEY and CDR2 as SMNVEV (reference sequence). The CDR3 sequence is CASSRSRQGWGADQPQHF. CDR3 sequence (DNA): TGTGCCAGCAGTAGGAGTCGACAGGGTTGGGGTGCGGATCAGCCCCAGCATTTT.

The rearrangement uses TRBV7-9 and TRBJ2-1; tentative D call: TRBD1 (6 bases). The CDR3 is 17 amino acids. Trimming shortened V by 0 bases and J by 4 bases, and 16 bases separated the two germline ends. Germline CDR1 and CDR2: SEHNR and FQNEAQ (reference sequence). The CDR3 protein is CASSLAWDTGEYNEQFF. The CDR3 DNA follows: TGTGCCAGCAGCTTAGCTTGGGACACCGGGGAGTACAATGAGCAGTTCTTC.

This clone occurred once. The rearrangement joins TRBV5-1 to TRBJ1-2, with TRBD1 as a possible D gene (5 bases). The CDR3 has 13 residues. CDR1 and CDR2 (germline): SGHRS, YFSETQ. The V gene lost 4 bases and the J gene lost 3 bases, with 10 bases spanning the gap. The CDR3 DNA follows: TGCGCCAGCAGCCTTGACAGCGACTATGGCTACACCTTC. Amino acid sequence: CASSLDSDYGYTF. The full variable domain, with the rest looked up from reference TRBV5-1 and TRBJ1-2, is KAGVTQTPRYLIKTRGQQVTLSCSPISGHRSVSWYQQTPGQGLQFLFEYFSETQRNKGNFPGRFSGRQFSNSRSEMNVSTLELGDSALYLCASSLDSDYGYTFGSGTRLTVV.

This chain connects TRBV5-6 to TRBJ2-7, with 9 bases lining up with TRBD1. V trimming: 0 bases; J trimming: 2 bases; junction bases outside the gene matches: 9. There are 17 residues in the CDR3. Per germline, CDR1 SGHDT and CDR2 YYEEEE. The CDR3 reads CASSLVPGTGITYEQYF. The CDR3 bases are TGTGCCAGCAGCTTGGTCCCTGGGACAGGGATTACCTACGAGCAGTACTTC.

The rearrangement links TRBV7-2 to TRBJ2-5; the match to TRBD1 covers 9 bases. There are 15 residues in the CDR3. Germline lookup yields CDR1 SGHTA and CDR2 FQGNSA. V was clipped by 4 bases and J by 7 bases; unmatched bases: 10. DNA of the CDR3: TGTGCCAGCAGCTATAACAGGGGGCCCCGGGGGACCCAGTACTTC. Its translation: CASSYNRGPRGTQYF. Drawing the rest from reference TRBV7-2 and TRBJ2-5, the complete variable domain is GAGVSQSPSNKVTEKGKDVELRCDPISGHTALYWYRQSLGQGLEFLIYFQGNSAPDKSGLPSDRFSAERTGGSVSTLTIQRTQQEDSAVYLCASSYNRGPRGTQYFGPGTRLLVL.

The chain combines TRBV28 with TRBJ1-2; D is perhaps TRBD1 (5 bases). Germline V lookup: CDR1 MDHEN, CDR2 SYDVKM. The CDR3 runs to 15 residues. The V end was cut by 7 bases, the J end by 4 bases, with 19 bases between. As DNA, the CDR3 is TGTGCCAGCACTACTTTGGGTGGGCAGGGCTATGGCTACACCTTC. This encodes CASTTLGGQGYGYTF.

This chain links TRBV10-2 with TRBJ1-1, with TRBD1 as a possible D gene (5 bases). The V end lost 1 base, the J end lost 2 bases, and 20 bases lay between the germline ends. The CDR3 length is 18 residues. Germline V gene lookup returns CDR1 WSHSY and CDR2 SAAADI. CDR3 region: CASSEWVARNGGNTEAFF. The CDR3 DNA is TGCGCCAGCAGTGAGTGGGTCGCCCGAAACGGGGGAAACACTGAAGCTTTCTTT.

Here the CDR3 DNA reads TGTGCCAGCAGCCAAGTTTACACGTCCACCCCCTCCTACAATGAGCAGTTCTTC. Encoded protein: CASSQVYTSTPSYNEQFF. This rearrangement joins TRBV14 to TRBJ2-1; no reliable D call. Trimming cost V 1 base and J 0 bases, with 16 bases left between them. This CDR3 is 18 amino acids long. CDR1 and CDR2 (germline): SGHDN, FVKESK. Based on the CDR3 plus reference TRBV14 and TRBJ2-1, the full variable domain is EAGVTQFPSHSVIEKGQTVTLRCDPISGHDNLYWYRRVMGKEIKFLLHFVKESKQDESGMPNNRFLAERTGGTYSTLKVQPAELEDSGVYFCASSQVYTSTPSYNEQFFGPGTRLTVL.

The chain uses TRBV29-1 and TRBJ2-7, with 8 bases lining up with TRBD2. V was pared by 7 bases and J by 5 bases, with 16 bases of the junction left unmatched. The CDR3 contains 15 residues. Germline values: CDR1 SQVTM, CDR2 ANQGSEA. Here the CDR3 DNA reads TGCAGCGCATCCGAGGGGAGCGGGAGTTTCCACGAGCAGTACTTC. This translates into CSASEGSGSFHEQYF.

The chain uses TRBV28 and TRBJ1-2; D is unresolved. Germline CDR1 reads MDHEN; CDR2 reads SYDVKM. This CDR3 is 16 amino acids long. Trimming stripped 3 bases from V and 6 bases from J, with 20 bases between. The CDR3 DNA reads TGTGCCAGCAGTTTTGGTCCGAGGTATTCAGTAGATGGCTACACCTTC. This sequence encodes CASSFGPRYSVDGYTF.

In DNA form, the CDR3 reads TGTGCCAGCAGCTTTCCAGCGGGAATCGGAGAGACCCAGTACTTC. It encodes CASSFPAGIGETQYF. This chain uses TRBV11-3 with TRBJ2-5; 7 bases match TRBD2. Germline V gives CDR1 SGHNT, CDR2 YENEEA. J gave up 4 bases and V 3 bases, and 8 bases lay outside the gene matches. CDR3 length: 15 residues. Using reference TRBV11-3 and TRBJ2-5 for the parts outside the CDR3, the full variable domain is EAGVVQSPRYKIIEKKQPVAFWCNPISGHNTLYWYLQNLGQGPELLIRYENEEAVDDSQLPKDRFSAERLKGVDSTLKIQPAELGDSAVYLCASSFPAGIGETQYFGPGTRLLVL.